This T cell receptor (beta chain) is from a study of graft-versus-host responses after intestinal transplantation. The overall study: Multivisceral, liver-intestinal, or isolated intestinal transplants were received by the recipients. After anti-thymocyte globulin induction, recipients took tacrolimus and steroids for approximately three years.

In regard to this clone: Its antigen is unknown.

TCRdb's table, derived via immunoSEQ multiplex PCR, lists solely in-frame clones and lacks some. The sample lists about 100,000 clones; 80% to 95% were seen once. The germline CDR1 and CDR2 sequences are MNHEY and SMNVEV (reference sequence). There are 16 residues in the CDR3. The V gene end was trimmed by 7 bases and the J gene end by 0 bases; junction bases not matched to a gene: 9. Regarding the study as a whole: GvH clones appeared in recipient marrow, some first in ileum or blood. Peak levels of circulating GvH clones tracked with early post-transplant HvG declines.

The clonotype comes from a human patient who received an intestinal transplant, so some T cells may come from the graft donor. V usage is TRBV27 and J usage is TRBJ1-5, with TRBD1 matching over 7 bases. The source material was PBMCs, sampled about 460 days after intestinal transplant. CDR3 in amino acids: CASTPSGGGSNQPQHF. The CDR3 DNA follows: TGTGCCAGCACCCCCTCAGGGGGGGGTAGCAATCAGCCCCAGCATTTT.